Listed here are 16 T cell receptor beta chains from one sample, sequenced in a study of CD8 T cells in Susac syndrome. An input of about 0.5 to 1 ug of RNA was subjected to reverse transcription using random hexamers. One entry per CDR3 protein, called by TCRdb with MiXCR from the immunoSEQ multiplex PCR reads. The sample holds some 150,000 distinct CDR3 sequences, roughly 94% seen once. The sample was CD4+ T cells from PBMCs. The receptors come from a human donor in good health.

The chain is built from TRBV5-4 and TRBJ2-7; no firm D call. V was trimmed by 3 bases and J by 4 bases, leaving 8 bases between them. Germline CDR1 SGHNT, CDR2 YYREEE (reference sequence). The CDR3 length is 12 residues. CDR3: CASSWQGYEQYF. The CDR3 nucleotides read TGTGCCAGCAGCTGGCAAGGATACGAGCAGTACTTC.

This rearrangement joins TRBV12-3 or TRBV12-4 to TRBJ2-7, with 8 bases fitting TRBD1. The CDR3 consists of 14 residues. The junction had 12 bases not matched to a gene; V was cut back by 8 bases and J by 6 bases. CDR3 nucleotides: TGTGCCAGCTCCGGGACAGGCCTCGTTGGCGAGCAGTACTTC. Translation: CASSGTGLVGEQYF.

This chain uses TRBV12-3 or TRBV12-4 with TRBJ2-5; D is unclear. The V gene lost 0 bases and the J gene lost 7 bases, with 12 bases spanning the gap. The CDR3 is 14 amino acids. In DNA, the CDR3 is TGTGCCAGCAGTTTAGCGCTGGCAGGAAGGACCCAGTACTTC. Translation gives CASSLALAGRTQYF.

The CDR3 sequence: CASSLSQPNYGYTF. Here the CDR3 DNA reads TGTGCCAGCAGCCTAAGCCAACCTAACTATGGCTACACCTTC. The V call is TRBV7-9, the J call TRBJ1-2, with D hard to call. V lost 5 bases, J lost 0 bases, and 10 bases lay in between. This CDR3 has 14 amino acids. Germline loops: CDR1 SEHNR, CDR2 FQNEAQ (reference sequence).

The chain uses TRBV5-1 and TRBJ1-1, with D maybe TRBD1 (6 bases). The CDR3 sequence is 14 residues long. The germline gives CDR1 SGHRS, CDR2 YFSETQ. V was trimmed by 4 bases and J by 7 bases, leaving 17 bases between them. The CDR3 DNA follows: TGCGCCAGCAGCCCACAACAGGGTGGGATTGAAGCTTTCTTT. As protein: CASSPQQGGIEAFF.

The V call is TRBV7-2, the J call TRBJ2-3, with 9 bases matching TRBD2. The germline CDR1 and CDR2 sequences are SGHTA and FQGNSA. With V trimmed by 5 bases and J by 2 bases, 5 bases remained unmatched. This CDR3 is 15 amino acids long. CDR3 sequence reads: CASSQGLAFTDTQYF. DNA for the CDR3: TGTGCCAGCAGCCAGGGACTAGCCTTCACAGATACGCAGTATTTT.

J is TRBJ1-2 and V is TRBV12-3 or TRBV12-4; D is unresolved. V was cut by 6 bases and J by 3 bases, with 11 bases left in between. The CDR3 has 13 residues. The CDR3 nucleotides are TGTGCCAGCAGCTCTCACGGAGACTATGGCTACACCTTC. Encoded protein: CASSSHGDYGYTF.

V gene TRBV7-9 combines with J gene TRBJ2-5; 8 positions agree with TRBD2. Germline-derived CDR1 and CDR2 are SEHNR and FQNEAQ (reference sequence). The V and J ends lost 5 bases and 5 bases, in that order; junction bases with no gene match: 10. The CDR3 length is 15 residues. The CDR3: CASSPNGTREETQYF. For the CDR3, the DNA is TGTGCCAGCAGCCCCAACGGGACTAGGGAGGAGACCCAGTACTTC.

V usage is TRBV28 and J usage is TRBJ2-7, with a tentative D call TRBD1 (6 bases). There are 15 residues in the CDR3. Germline V gives CDR1 MDHEN, CDR2 SYDVKM. Deletions cut 5 bases from V and 4 bases from J, with 18 bases between. CDR3 bases: TGTGCCAGCAGTAGGACAGCCTTTATAACGTACGAGCAGTACTTC. Its translation is CASSRTAFITYEQYF.

In its sample, this clonotype was seen once. The CDR3 protein is CASSPLASLAYEQYF. The CDR3 coding sequence is TGTGCCAGCTCACCTCTAGCTTCCCTAGCCTACGAGCAGTACTTC. The rearrangement uses TRBV18 and TRBJ2-7; maybe TRBD2 (5 bases). Per germline, CDR1 KGHSH and CDR2 LQKENI. Trimming left V 3 bases short and J 2 bases short, with 14 bases between. The CDR3 has 15 amino acids.

The chain recombines TRBV28 with TRBJ2-3; TRBD2 agrees at 12 bases. Germline loops: CDR1 MDHEN, CDR2 SYDVKM. V was pared by 6 bases and J by 5 bases, with 6 bases of the junction left unmatched. There are 15 residues in the CDR3. The CDR3 protein is CASSIGTSGRDTQYF. DNA for the CDR3: TGTGCCAGCAGCATAGGGACTAGCGGGCGAGATACGCAGTATTTT.

The chain uses TRBV12-3 or TRBV12-4 and TRBJ1-1; D is uncertain. V was clipped by 6 bases and J by 11 bases, with 16 bases between them. This CDR3 has 12 residues. CDR3 sequence (DNA): TGTGCCAGCAGGGGCGCATTTGATTCGGCTTTCTTT. Translating gives CASRGAFDSAFF.

CDR3 nucleotide sequence: TGTGCCAGCAGCCACCAAGACAGGGTTTACGGCTACACCTTC. Translation gives CASSHQDRVYGYTF. This chain connects TRBV4-2 to TRBJ1-2, with 7 bases matching TRBD1. This CDR3 spans 14 amino acids. The germline V gene has CDR1 LGHNA and CDR2 YNFKEQ. V lost 3 bases and J lost 8; bases outside the gene matches: 9.

This chain links TRBV27 with TRBJ1-3, with D unresolved. The germline V gene encodes CDR1 MNHEY and CDR2 SMNVEV (reference sequence). This CDR3 has 12 residues. V shed 10 bases and J shed 3 bases, with 10 bases lying between them. The CDR3, as DNA: TGTGCCACCGCGGTGGATGGAAACACCATATATTTT. It translates to CATAVDGNTIYF.

The chain links TRBV3-1 to TRBJ2-5; unclear D gene. From germline, CDR1 is LGHDT and CDR2 YNNKEL (reference sequence). This CDR3 is built from 12 residues. V was pared by 4 bases and J by 5 bases, with 8 bases between. The CDR3 region has the DNA TGTGCCAGCAGCCGTCAAAGGGAGACCCAGTACTTC. Translation: CASSRQRETQYF.

This clonotype was seen a few times. The V call is TRBV19, the J call TRBJ2-3; D uncertain. Germline lookup yields CDR1 LNHDA and CDR2 SQIVND (reference sequence). The CDR3 runs 11 residues. Trimming removed 4 bases at V and 2 bases at J, with 1 base between. CDR3 coding DNA: TGTGCCAGTAGTAACACAGATACGCAGTATTTT. This gives the protein CASSNTDTQYF.